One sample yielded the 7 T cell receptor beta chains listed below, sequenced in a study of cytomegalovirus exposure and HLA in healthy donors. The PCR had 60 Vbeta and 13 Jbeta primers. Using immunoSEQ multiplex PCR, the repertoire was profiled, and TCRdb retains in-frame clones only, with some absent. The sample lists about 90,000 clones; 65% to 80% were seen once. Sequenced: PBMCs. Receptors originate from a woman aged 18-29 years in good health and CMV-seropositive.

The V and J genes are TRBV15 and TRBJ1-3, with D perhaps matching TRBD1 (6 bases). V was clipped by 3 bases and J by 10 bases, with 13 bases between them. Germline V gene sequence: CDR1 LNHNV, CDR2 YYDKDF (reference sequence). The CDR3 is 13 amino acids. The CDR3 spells CATSSTRGNTIYF. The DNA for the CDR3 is TGTGCCACCAGCAGTACCAGGGGTAATACCATATATTTT.

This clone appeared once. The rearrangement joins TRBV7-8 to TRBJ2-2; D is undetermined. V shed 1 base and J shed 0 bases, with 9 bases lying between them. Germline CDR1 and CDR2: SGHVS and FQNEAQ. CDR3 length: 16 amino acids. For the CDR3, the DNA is TGTGCCAGCAGCTTAGTTCCCACAACGAACACCGGGGAGCTGTTTTTT. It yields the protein CASSLVPTTNTGELFF.

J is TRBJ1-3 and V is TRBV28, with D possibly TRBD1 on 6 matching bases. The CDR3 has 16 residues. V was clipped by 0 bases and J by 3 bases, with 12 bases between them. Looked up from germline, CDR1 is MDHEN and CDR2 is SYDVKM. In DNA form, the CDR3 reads TGTGCCAGCAGTTTATGGGACAGCCGAAATGGAAACACCATATATTTT. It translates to CASSLWDSRNGNTIYF.

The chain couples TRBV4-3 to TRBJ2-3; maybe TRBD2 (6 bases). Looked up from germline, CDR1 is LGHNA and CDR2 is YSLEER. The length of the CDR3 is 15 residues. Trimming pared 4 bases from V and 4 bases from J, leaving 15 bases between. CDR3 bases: TGCGCCAGCAGCCCCTCGGAGGGTCGGGCAGATACGCAGTATTTT. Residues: CASSPSEGRADTQYF.

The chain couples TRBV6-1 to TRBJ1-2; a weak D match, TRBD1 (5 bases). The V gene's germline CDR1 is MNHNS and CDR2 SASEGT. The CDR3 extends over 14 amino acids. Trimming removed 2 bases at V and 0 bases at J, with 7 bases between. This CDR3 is CASSEPRANYGYTF. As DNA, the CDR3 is TGTGCCAGCAGTGAACCCAGGGCTAACTATGGCTACACCTTC.

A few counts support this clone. CDR3 DNA: TGTGCCAGCAGCTTGGGAGGAGTGGGGGGAGAGACCCAGTACTTC. Translation gives CASSLGGVGGETQYF. The chain uses TRBV5-6 and TRBJ2-5; D possibly corresponds to TRBD2 (6 bases). CDR1 and CDR2 (germline): SGHDT, YYEEEE. The CDR3 has 15 residues. V was pared by 0 bases and J by 4 bases, with 13 bases between.

CDR3 nucleotides: TGTGCCAGCAGCTCGAATCCGGTGGCCGGGGAGCTGTTTTTT. Its protein is CASSSNPVAGELFF. The V call is TRBV7-2, the J call TRBJ2-2; D is unresolved. Germline CDR1 reads SGHTA; CDR2 reads FQGNSA. Trimming stripped 4 bases from V and 6 bases from J, with 12 bases between. This CDR3 comprises 14 residues. The full variable domain, with the rest looked up from reference TRBV7-2 and TRBJ2-2, is GAGVSQSPSNKVTEKGKDVELRCDPISGHTALYWYRQSLGQGLEFLIYFQGNSAPDKSGLPSDRFSAERTGGSVSTLTIQRTQQEDSAVYLCASSSNPVAGELFFGEGSRLTVL.